This section outlines one T cell receptor beta chain sequence together with its context. This sample is drawn from a study of blood T cell repertoires in COVID-19. Produced via immunoSEQ multiplex PCR; TCRdb's table is partial and in-frame only. The sample lists about 290,000 clones, approximately 89% occurring once. CDR1 is MNHNY, CDR2 SVGAGI, per germline (reference sequence). The CDR3 is 14 residues long. With 2 bases removed from V and 4 bases from J, the gap between germline ends came to 11 bases. The chain combines TRBV6-6 with TRBJ1-2, with D possibly matching TRBD1 (5 bases). Sample: peripheral blood. The source of this sequence is a woman aged 25 to 39 with COVID-19, enrolled during active disease. The CDR3 reads CASSYKDSIYGYTF. The DNA of the CDR3 is TGTGCCAGCAGTTACAAAGACAGCATCTATGGCTACACCTTC.